This T cell receptor (beta chain) comes out of a study of cytomegalovirus exposure and HLA in healthy donors. The CDR3 runs to 15 residues. In germline, CDR1 is SGHDT, CDR2 YYEEEE. Study conclusions and caveats: Donors belonging to an Asian-associated ancestry cluster reportedly showed fewer N-insertions in productive TCRs than the approximately 690-donor mean, according to what a later analysis found.

Remarks on this clone: Its antigen is currently unknown.

The PCR used 60 Vbeta and 13 Jbeta primers. Assay used: immunoSEQ multiplex PCR; TCRdb lists only in-frame clones, some missing. This sample carries about 130,000 clones, about 74% of them seen once, and the ten largest clones take around 5.5%. The rearrangement joins TRBV5-6 to TRBJ2-5, with D perhaps matching TRBD1 (6 bases). TRBJ2-7 matches the DNA end more closely, so the J call is doubtful. The sequence was obtained from a woman aged 45 to 65 in good health and CMV-seropositive. The sample comprised PBMCs. The CDR3 is CASSLDHRVGYEQYF. CDR3 coding DNA: TGTGCCAGCAGCTTGGACCACAGGGTCGGCTACGAGCAGTACTTC.